A selection of T cell receptor beta chains follows, all from one sample in a study of CD8+ T cells in alopecia areata. Sequencing used immunoSEQ multiplex PCR; TCRdb keeps in-frame clones, though not all of them. The sample consists of under 350,000 clones, roughly 50% of them appearing once. The source material was CD4+ T cells sorted from blood, sampled at week 24, from a patient treated with tofacitinib. These receptors all stem from a human donor with alopecia areata. CDR3s include the opening cysteine and the closing phenylalanine or tryptophan. D genes are given only for firm matches. Only some rows state a clone size, as once, few, many or a class for expanded clones.

d_gene	v_gene	j_gene	abundance	CDR3aa	CDR3nt
-	TRBV15	TRBJ1-4	once	CATSRQGSNEKLFF	TGTGCCACCAGCAGACAAGGGTCTAATGAAAAACTGTTTTTT
-	TRBV11-2	TRBJ2-5	-	CASSQTRVEETQYF	TGTGCCAGCAGCCAGACTAGGGTAGAAGAGACCCAGTACTTC
TRBD1	TRBV5-4	TRBJ2-7	-	CASSNTDRPSSYEQYF	TGTGCCAGCAGCAACACGGACAGGCCGAGCTCCTACGAGCAGTACTTC
-	TRBV4-2	TRBJ1-1	few	CASSPTTSNTEAFF	TGTGCCAGCAGCCCGACGACTTCGAACACTGAAGCTTTCTTT
-	TRBV30	TRBJ2-3	-	CAWSEGGSTDTQYF	TGTGCCTGGAGTGAAGGGGGAAGCACAGATACGCAGTATTTT
-	TRBV18	TRBJ2-5	-	CASSLSETQYF	TGTGCCAGCTCACTCTCGGAGACCCAGTACTTC
-	TRBV6-5	TRBJ2-7	-	CASTPGASSYEQYF	TGTGCCAGCACCCCCGGGGCGAGCTCCTACGAGCAGTACTTC
TRBD1	TRBV18	TRBJ2-3	few	CASTPGQGNADTQYF	TGTGCCAGCACGCCGGGACAGGGGAACGCAGATACGCAGTATTTT
TRBD1	TRBV25-1	TRBJ1-5	-	CASSERQGNQPQHF	TGTGCCAGCAGTGAACGACAGGGGAATCAGCCCCAGCATTTT
-	TRBV29-1	TRBJ2-3	-	CSVLRDLTDTQYF	TGCAGCGTACTCCGGGACCTCACAGATACGCAGTATTTT
TRBD2	TRBV2	TRBJ2-4	-	CASTGTSGGNIQYF	TGTGCCAGCACTGGGACTAGCGGGGGGAACATTCAGTACTTC
TRBD1	TRBV6-6	TRBJ1-1	-	CASSLDRANTEAFF	TGTGCCAGCAGTTTAGACAGGGCAAACACTGAAGCTTTCTTT
-	TRBV2	TRBJ2-5	few	CASSPLGLGETQYF	TGTGCCAGCAGTCCGCTAGGCCTGGGGGAGACCCAGTACTTC
TRBD1	TRBV5-1	TRBJ2-2	-	CASSLGTGRELFF	TGCGCCAGCAGCCTCGGGACAGGACGGGAGCTGTTTTTT
TRBD1	TRBV5-1	TRBJ1-1	-	CASSLSTGGRVAFF	TGCGCCAGCAGCTTGTCGACAGGGGGTCGGGTAGCTTTCTTT
-	TRBV2	TRBJ2-2	-	CASRRTWTNTGELFF	TGTGCCAGCAGGCGGACGTGGACGAACACCGGGGAGCTGTTTTTT
-	TRBV27	TRBJ2-5	-	CASSLRWQETQYF	TGTGCCAGCAGTTTAAGGTGGCAAGAGACCCAGTACTTC